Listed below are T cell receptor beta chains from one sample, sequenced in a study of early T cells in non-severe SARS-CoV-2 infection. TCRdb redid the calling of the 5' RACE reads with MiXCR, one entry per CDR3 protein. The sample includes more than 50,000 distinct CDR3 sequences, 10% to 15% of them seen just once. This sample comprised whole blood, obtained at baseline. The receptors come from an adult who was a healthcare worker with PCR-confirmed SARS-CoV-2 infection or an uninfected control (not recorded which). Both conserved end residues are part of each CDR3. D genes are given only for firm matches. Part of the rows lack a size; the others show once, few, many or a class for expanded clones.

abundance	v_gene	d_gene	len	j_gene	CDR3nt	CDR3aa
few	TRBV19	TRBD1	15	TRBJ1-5	TGTGCCAGTAGGAACCGGGACAGGAGGGGTCAGCCCCAGCATTTT	CASRNRDRRGQPQHF
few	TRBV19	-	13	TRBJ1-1	TGTGCCAGTAGCGACTCGATTAACACTGAAGCTTTCTTT	CASSDSINTEAFF
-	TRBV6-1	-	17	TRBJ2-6	TGTGCCAGCAGTGTAGGTCCTCAAAGCTCTGGGGCCAACGTCCTGACTTTC	CASSVGPQSSGANVLTF
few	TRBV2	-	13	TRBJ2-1	TGTGCCAGCAGTGAACTAGGGTACAATGAGCAGTTCTTC	CASSELGYNEQFF
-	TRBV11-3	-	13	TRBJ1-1	TGTGCCAGCAGGCTCAACGGAAACACTGAAGCTTTCTTT	CASRLNGNTEAFF
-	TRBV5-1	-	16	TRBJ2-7	TGCGCCAGCAGCTTGGCCAGGCAGGGATCCTCCTACGAGCAGTACTTC	CASSLARQGSSYEQYF
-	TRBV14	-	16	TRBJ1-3	TGTGCCAGCAGCCAACTACGCGGAACCCATGGAAACACCATATATTTT	CASSQLRGTHGNTIYF
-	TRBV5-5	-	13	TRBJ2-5	TGTGCCAGCAGGGGGGACGGCTCGGGGTCCCAGTACTTC	CASRGDGSGSQYF
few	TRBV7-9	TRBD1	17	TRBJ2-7	TGTGCCAGCAGCTTTTTTCATTCGACAGGGGGGAGGAACGAGCAGTACTTC	CASSFFHSTGGRNEQYF
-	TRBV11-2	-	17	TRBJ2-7	TGTGCCAGCAGCTTAGGCGCAGGGTTGCCCTATTCCTACGAGCAGTACTTC	CASSLGAGLPYSYEQYF
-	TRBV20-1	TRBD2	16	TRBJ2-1	TGCAGTGCTAGAGAACCGACTAGCGGAGATTACAATGAGCAGTTCTTC	CSAREPTSGDYNEQFF
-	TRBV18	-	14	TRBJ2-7	TGTGCCAGCTCACCGACACCCGGTAGGGCCGAGCAGTACTTC	CASSPTPGRAEQYF
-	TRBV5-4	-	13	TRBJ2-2	TGTGCCAGCAGCTTTCCGAACACCGGGGAGCTGTTTTTT	CASSFPNTGELFF
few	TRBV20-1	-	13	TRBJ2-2	TGCAGTGCGGTGAGAGGCCTCTCCGGGGAGCTGTTTTTT	CSAVRGLSGELFF
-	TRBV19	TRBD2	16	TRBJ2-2	TGTGCCAGTAGGACCCAAAATAGCGGGAGCTCCGGGGAGCTGTTTTTT	CASRTQNSGSSGELFF
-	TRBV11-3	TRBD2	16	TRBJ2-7	TGTGCCAGCAGCTTCGGCGGGAGGGCCACTTTTTCCGAGCAGTACTTC	CASSFGGRATFSEQYF
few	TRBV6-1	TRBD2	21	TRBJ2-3	TGTGCCAGCAGTGAAAAGAATCGGCTAGCGGGAGGGAGGTCTTCCACAGATACGCAGTATTTT	CASSEKNRLAGGRSSTDTQYF